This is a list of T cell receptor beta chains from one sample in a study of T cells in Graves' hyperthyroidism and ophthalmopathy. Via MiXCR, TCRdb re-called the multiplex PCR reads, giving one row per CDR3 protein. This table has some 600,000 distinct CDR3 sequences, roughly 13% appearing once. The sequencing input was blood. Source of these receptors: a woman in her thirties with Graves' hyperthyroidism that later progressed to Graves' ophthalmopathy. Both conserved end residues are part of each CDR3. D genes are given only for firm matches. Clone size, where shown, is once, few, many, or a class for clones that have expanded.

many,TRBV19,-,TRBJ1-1,CASSRWGTEAFF,TGTGCCAGTAGTAGATGGGGCACTGAAGCTTTCTTT
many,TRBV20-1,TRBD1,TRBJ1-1,CSARPRLGTGTGIKSDTEAFF,TGCAGTGCTAGACCTCGCCTTGGGACCGGGACAGGGATAAAATCGGACACTGAAGCTTTCTTT
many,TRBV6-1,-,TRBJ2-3,CASSMGDGTDTQYF,TGTGCCAGCAGTATGGGGGACGGCACAGATACGCAGTATTTT
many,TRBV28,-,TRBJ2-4,CASSLQGRMSVAKNIQYF,TGTGCCAGCAGCTTACAGGGTCGGATGTCTGTGGCCAAAAACATTCAGTACTTC
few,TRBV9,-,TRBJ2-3,CASSVVDDTQYF,TGTGCCAGCAGCGTAGTGGATGATACGCAGTATTTT
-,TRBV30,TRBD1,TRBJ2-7,CAWRKTGGSHEQYF,TGTGCCTGGAGGAAGACAGGGGGTTCCCACGAGCAGTACTTC
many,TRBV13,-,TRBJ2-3,CASSPAAKRDINTDTQYF,TGTGCCAGCAGCCCAGCCGCTAAGCGGGACATCAACACAGATACGCAGTATTTT
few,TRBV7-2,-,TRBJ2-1,CASSRALGRNEQFF,TGTGCCAGCAGCCGGGCCTTGGGGCGGAATGAGCAGTTCTTC
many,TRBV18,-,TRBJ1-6,CASSKAAENSPLHF,TGTGCCAGCTCAAAGGCGGCAGAGAATTCACCCCTCCACTTT
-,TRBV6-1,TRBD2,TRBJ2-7,CASSEGGLAGPSYEQYF,TGTGCCAGCAGTGAAGGAGGACTAGCGGGACCTTCCTACGAGCAGTACTTC
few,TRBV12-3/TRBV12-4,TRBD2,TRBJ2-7,CASSLPRGGHYEQYF,TGTGCCAGCAGTTTACCGCGGGGAGGGCACTACGAGCAGTACTTC
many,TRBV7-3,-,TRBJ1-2,CASSRSTGNYGYTF,TGTGCCAGCAGCCGTAGTACAGGGAACTATGGCTACACCTTC
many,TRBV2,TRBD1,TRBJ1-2,CASRDPGQGPLNYGYTF,TGTGCCAGCAGGGACCCGGGACAGGGGCCCCTTAACTATGGCTACACCTTC
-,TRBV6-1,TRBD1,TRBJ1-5,CASSPWDRVMDQPQHF,TGTGCCAGCAGTCCCTGGGACAGGGTTATGGATCAGCCCCAGCATTTT
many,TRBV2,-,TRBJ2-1,CASSPDRTPGYNEQFF,TGTGCCAGCAGTCCCGACAGGACCCCTGGGTACAATGAGCAGTTCTTC
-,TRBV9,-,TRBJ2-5,CASSVVGPGGETQYF,TGTGCCAGCAGCGTAGTAGGCCCAGGCGGGGAGACCCAGTACTTC
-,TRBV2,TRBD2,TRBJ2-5,CASSPRELGTQYF,TGTGCCAGCAGCCCGCGGGAGTTGGGGACCCAGTACTTC
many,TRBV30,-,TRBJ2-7,CAWSAGLGEYEQYF,TGTGCCTGGAGTGCGGGATTAGGGGAATACGAGCAGTACTTC
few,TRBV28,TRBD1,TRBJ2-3,CASKPPGTATDTQYF,TGTGCCAGCAAGCCCCCGGGGACAGCCACAGATACGCAGTATTTT
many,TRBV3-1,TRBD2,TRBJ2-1,CASSQDGSGSGYEQFF,TGTGCCAGCAGCCAAGACGGTAGCGGGAGTGGCTATGAGCAGTTCTTC
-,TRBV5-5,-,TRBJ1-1,CASSRPGDEAFF,TGTGCCAGCAGCCGACCGGGAGACGAGGCTTTCTTT
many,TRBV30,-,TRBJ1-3,CAWSVKGGNTIYF,TGTGCCTGGAGTGTAAAGGGGGGAAACACCATATATTTT